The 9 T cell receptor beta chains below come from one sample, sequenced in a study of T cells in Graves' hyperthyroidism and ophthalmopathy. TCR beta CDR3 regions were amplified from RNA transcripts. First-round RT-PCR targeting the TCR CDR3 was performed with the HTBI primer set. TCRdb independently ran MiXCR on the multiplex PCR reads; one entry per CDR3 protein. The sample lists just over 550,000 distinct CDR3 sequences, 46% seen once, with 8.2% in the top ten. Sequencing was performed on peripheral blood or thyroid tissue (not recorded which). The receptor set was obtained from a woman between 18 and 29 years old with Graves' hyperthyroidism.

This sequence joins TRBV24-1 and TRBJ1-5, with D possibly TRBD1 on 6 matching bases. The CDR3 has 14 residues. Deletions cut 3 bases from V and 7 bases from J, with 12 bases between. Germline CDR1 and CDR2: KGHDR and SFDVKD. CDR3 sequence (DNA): TGTGCCACCAGTGATGTGGGGGCTGGACAGCCCCAGCATTTT. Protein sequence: CATSDVGAGQPQHF.

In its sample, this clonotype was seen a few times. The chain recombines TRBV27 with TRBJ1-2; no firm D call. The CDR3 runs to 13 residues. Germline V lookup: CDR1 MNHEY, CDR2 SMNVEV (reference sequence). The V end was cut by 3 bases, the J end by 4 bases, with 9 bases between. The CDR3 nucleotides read TGTGCCAGCAGTTTTGAGGGAAGCTATGGCTACACCTTC. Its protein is CASSFEGSYGYTF.

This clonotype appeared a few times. CDR3 nucleotide sequence: TGTGCCAGCCAACCCAGGGGAGGTACCGGGGAGCTGTTTTTT. It translates to CASQPRGGTGELFF. The chain combines TRBV25-1 with TRBJ2-2; D assignment may be TRBD1 or TRBD2 (6 bases each). The CDR3 is 14 residues long. Deletions cut 8 bases from V and 5 bases from J, with 15 bases between. CDR1 and CDR2 from the germline V gene are MGHDK and SYGVNS. Complete variable domain (other parts from reference TRBV25-1 and TRBJ2-2): EADIYQTPRYLVIGTGKKITLECSQTMGHDKMYWYQQDPGMELHLIHYSYGVNSTEKGDLSSESTVSRIRTEHFPLTLESARPSHTSQYLCASQPRGGTGELFFGEGSRLTVL.

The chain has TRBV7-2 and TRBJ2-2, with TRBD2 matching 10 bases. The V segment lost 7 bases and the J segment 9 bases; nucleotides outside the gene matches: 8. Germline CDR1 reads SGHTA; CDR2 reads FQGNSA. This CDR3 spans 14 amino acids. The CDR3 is CASNLAGDDRELFF. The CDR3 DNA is TGTGCCAGCAACCTAGCGGGAGACGACCGGGAGCTGTTTTTT.

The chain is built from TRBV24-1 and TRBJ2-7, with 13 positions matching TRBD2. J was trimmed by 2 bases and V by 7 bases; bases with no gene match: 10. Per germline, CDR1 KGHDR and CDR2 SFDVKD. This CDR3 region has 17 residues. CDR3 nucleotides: TGTGCCACCAGCGGGCGCGTAGGGACTAGCGGGGCCTACGAGCAGTACTTC. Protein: CATSGRVGTSGAYEQYF.

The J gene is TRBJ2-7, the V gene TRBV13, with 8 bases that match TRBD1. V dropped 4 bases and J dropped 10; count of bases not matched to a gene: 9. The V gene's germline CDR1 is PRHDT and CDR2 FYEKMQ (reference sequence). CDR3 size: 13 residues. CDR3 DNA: TGTGCCAGCAGCTCCCCGGGACAGGAGGGACAGTACTTC. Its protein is CASSSPGQEGQYF.

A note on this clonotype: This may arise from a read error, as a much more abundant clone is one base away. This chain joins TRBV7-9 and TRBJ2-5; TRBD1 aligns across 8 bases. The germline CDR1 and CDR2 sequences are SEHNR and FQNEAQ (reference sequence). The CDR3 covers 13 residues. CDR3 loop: CASSGTGLETRYF. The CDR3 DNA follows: TGTGCCAGCAGCGGGACAGGTCTGGAGACCCGGTACTTC.

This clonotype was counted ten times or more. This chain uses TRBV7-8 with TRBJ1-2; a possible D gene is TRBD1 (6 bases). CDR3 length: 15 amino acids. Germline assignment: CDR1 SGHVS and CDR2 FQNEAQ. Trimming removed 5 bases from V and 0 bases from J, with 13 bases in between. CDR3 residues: CASSNQGLANYGYTF. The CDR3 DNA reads TGTGCCAGCAGCAACCAGGGGCTTGCTAACTATGGCTACACCTTC.

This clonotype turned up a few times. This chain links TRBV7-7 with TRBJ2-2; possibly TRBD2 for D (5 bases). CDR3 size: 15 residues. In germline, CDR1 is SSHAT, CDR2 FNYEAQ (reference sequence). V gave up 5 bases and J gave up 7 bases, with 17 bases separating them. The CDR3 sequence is CASSPLPLAVGELFF. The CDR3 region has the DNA TGTGCCAGCAGCCCGCTCCCCCTAGCCGTCGGGGAGCTGTTTTTT. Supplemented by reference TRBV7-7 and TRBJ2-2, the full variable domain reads GAGVSQSPRYKVTKRGQDVTLRCDPISSHATLYWYQQALGQGPEFLTYFNYEAQPDKSGLPSDRFSAERPEGSISTLTIQRTEQRDSAMYRCASSPLPLAVGELFFGEGSRLTVL.